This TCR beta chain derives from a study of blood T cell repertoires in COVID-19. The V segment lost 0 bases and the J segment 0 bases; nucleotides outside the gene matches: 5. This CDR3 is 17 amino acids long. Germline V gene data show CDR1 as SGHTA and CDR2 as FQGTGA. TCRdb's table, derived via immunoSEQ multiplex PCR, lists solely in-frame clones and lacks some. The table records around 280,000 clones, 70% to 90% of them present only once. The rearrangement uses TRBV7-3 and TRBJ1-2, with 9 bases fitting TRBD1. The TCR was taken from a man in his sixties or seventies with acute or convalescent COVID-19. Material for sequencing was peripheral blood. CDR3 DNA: TGTGCCAGCAGCTTAACGGGACAGGGATTTTCTAACTATGGCTACACCTTC. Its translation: CASSLTGQGFSNYGYTF.